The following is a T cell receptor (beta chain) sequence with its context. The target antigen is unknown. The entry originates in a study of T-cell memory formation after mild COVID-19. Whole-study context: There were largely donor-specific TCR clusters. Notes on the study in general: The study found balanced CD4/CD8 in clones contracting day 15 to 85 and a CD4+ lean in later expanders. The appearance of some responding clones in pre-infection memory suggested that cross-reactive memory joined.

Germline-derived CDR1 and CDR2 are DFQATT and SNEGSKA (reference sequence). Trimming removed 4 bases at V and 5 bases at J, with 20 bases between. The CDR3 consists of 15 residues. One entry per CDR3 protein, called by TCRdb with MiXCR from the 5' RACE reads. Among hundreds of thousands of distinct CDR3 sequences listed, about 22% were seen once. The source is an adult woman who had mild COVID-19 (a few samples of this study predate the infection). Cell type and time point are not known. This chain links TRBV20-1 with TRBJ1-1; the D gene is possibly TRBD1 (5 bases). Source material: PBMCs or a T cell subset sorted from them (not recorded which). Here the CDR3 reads CSAKGREGLETEAFF. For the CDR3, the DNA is TGCAGTGCTAAGGGACGGGAGGGTTTGGAAACTGAAGCTTTCTTT.